Below are 6 T cell receptor beta chains sequenced from a single sample in a study of T-cell reconstitution after alpha-beta-depleted transplantation in children. Preparing the TCRbeta library involved the use of unique molecular identifiers. In TCRdb, the PCR reads were re-called with MiXCR into one record per CDR3 protein. Here the sample spans 200,000 to 250,000 distinct CDR3 sequences, about a tenth being singletons. The source was PBMCs, collected before TCRalphabeta/CD19-depleted stem cell transplant. These receptors were collected from a child younger than two with acute myeloid leukemia, due to receive a stem cell transplant.

This clonotype was observed many times. The chain uses TRBV7-3 and TRBJ2-1; no definite D call. V shed 5 bases and J shed 5 bases, with 13 bases lying between them. The CDR3 runs 14 residues. Germline V gene sequence: CDR1 SGHTA, CDR2 FQGTGA. DNA for the CDR3: TGTGCCAGCAGCGCATTGGCTACTAACAATGAGCAGTTCTTC. It is translated as CASSALATNNEQFF.

This clonotype was picked up many times. V is TRBV5-1 and J is TRBJ1-1; TRBD1 agrees at 11 bases. This CDR3 has 13 amino acids. Germline lookup yields CDR1 SGHRS and CDR2 YFSETQ. V trimming: 9 bases; J trimming: 1 base; junction bases outside the gene matches: 2. The CDR3 DNA reads as TGCGCCACGGGGACAGGGGGGAACACTGAAGCTTTCTTT. Translated: CATGTGGNTEAFF.

At least ten counts were recorded for this clonotype. This chain links TRBV11-2 with TRBJ2-1; TRBD2 matches at 10 bases. CDR3 size: 19 residues. V trimming: 3 bases; J trimming: 0 bases; junction bases outside the gene matches: 11. Germline loops: CDR1 SGHAT, CDR2 FQNNGV. This CDR3 is CASSLLLAGLISSYNEQFF. CDR3 DNA sequence: TGTGCCAGCAGCTTGTTACTAGCGGGACTAATAAGCTCCTACAATGAGCAGTTCTTC.

This clonotype was seen at least ten times. The rearrangement joins TRBV29-1 to TRBJ2-1, with D unresolved. Germline V gene data show CDR1 as SQVTM and CDR2 as ANQGSEA. The CDR3 covers 11 residues. V lost 7 bases and J lost 2, with 6 bases in between. CDR3 coding DNA: TGCAGCGCCCACGCCTACAATGAGCAGTTCTTC. This encodes CSAHAYNEQFF.

To note about this clonotype: A much more abundant neighbour one base away suggests this may be a read error. The gene calls are TRBV7-2 and TRBJ2-7; perhaps TRBD1 as D (6 bases). Germline CDR1 reads SGHTA; CDR2 reads FQGNSA. Between the trimmed V and J ends, which lost 0 bases and 6 bases, there was a span of 9 bases. The CDR3 covers 13 residues. CDR3 in amino acids: CASSLAQGCEQYF. Written as DNA, the CDR3 is TGTGCCAGCAGCTTAGCTCAGGGGTGCGAGCAGTACTTC. Full variable domain (outside the CDR3, taken from reference TRBV7-2 and TRBJ2-7): GAGVSQSPSNKVTEKGKDVELRCDPISGHTALYWYRQSLGQGLEFLIYFQGNSAPDKSGLPSDRFSAERTGGSVSTLTIQRTQQEDSAVYLCASSLAQGCEQYFGPGTRLTVT.

The V call is TRBV24-1, the J call TRBJ2-7, with 10 bases fitting TRBD2. The CDR3 extends over 19 amino acids. Germline CDR1 is KGHDR and CDR2 is SFDVKD. V trimming: 4 bases; J trimming: 5 bases; junction bases outside the gene matches: 19. CDR3 sequence: CATSDPGVSASGSINEQYF. The CDR3 nucleotides are TGTGCCACCAGTGACCCTGGAGTTTCGGCTAGCGGGAGTATAAACGAGCAGTACTTC.